This passage covers 20 T cell receptor beta chains from one sample sequenced in a study of molecular identifiers for immune sequencing clone quantification. MiXCR, applied by TCRdb to the PCR reads, yields one record per CDR3 protein. The sample holds just under 650,000 distinct CDR3 sequences, approximately 20% seen once. The source material was naive CD8+ T cells from blood, with Jurkat cell RNA spiked in. Subset described: FACS-sorted CD8+CD4-CCR7+CD45RA+ naive T cells. The receptors originated from a human donor in good health. Some libraries in this study had Jurkat cell RNA spiked in.

This rearrangement joins TRBV14 to TRBJ2-1; no firm D call. Deletions cut 1 base from V and 4 bases from J, with 14 bases between. The germline V gene has CDR1 SGHDN and CDR2 FVKESK. The CDR3 loop spans 16 amino acids. Here the CDR3 reads CASSQVTGPTYNEQFF. CDR3 nucleotide sequence: TGTGCCAGCAGCCAAGTTACGGGCCCGACATACAATGAGCAGTTCTTC.

A note on this clonotype: This may arise from a read error, as a much more abundant clone is one base away. The chain recombines TRBV30 with TRBJ1-1; 7 nucleotides agree with TRBD1. Germline CDR1 is GTSNPN and CDR2 is SVGIG (reference sequence). Trimming took 2 bases from V and 5 from J; bases not matched to a gene: 11. The CDR3 spans 15 residues. This CDR3 is CAWSPGAGGDTEAFF. The DNA of the CDR3 is TGTGCCTGGAGTCCGGGGGCAGGGGGAGATACTGAAGCTTTCTTT.

The chain carries TRBV6-1 and TRBJ2-1; D is possibly TRBD2 (6 bases). Trimming took off 0 bases at V and 6 bases at J, with 30 bases between the two ends. The length of the CDR3 is 21 residues. Germline loops: CDR1 MNHNS, CDR2 SASEGT. CDR3 sequence (DNA): TGTGCCAGCAGTGAAGCGGAATGGGGCGGGATGGAGGTGATTCGGTCCAATGAGCAGTTCTTC. Translated, it gives CASSEAEWGGMEVIRSNEQFF.

As to this clonotype: Given a much more abundant clone one base away, this may be a read error. This chain links TRBV6-6 with TRBJ2-3, with D unresolved. CDR1 is MNHNY and CDR2 is SVGAGI in the germline V gene (reference sequence). This CDR3 comprises 12 residues. The V gene lost 8 bases and the J gene lost 3 bases, with 9 bases spanning the gap. The CDR3 here is CASLEWTDTQYF. CDR3 bases: TGTGCCAGCTTGGAGTGGACAGATACGCAGTATTTT.

The sample holds many counts of this clonotype. V and J are TRBV28 and TRBJ1-1; D call uncertain. The V and J ends lost 4 bases and 4 bases respectively, with 19 bases between them. Germline CDR1 MDHEN, CDR2 SYDVKM. The CDR3 loop spans 16 amino acids. The CDR3 sequence: CASSSLGAGGSTEAFF. In nucleotides, the CDR3 is TGTGCCAGCAGTTCTTTGGGCGCCGGCGGAAGCACTGAAGCTTTCTTT.

This clonotype showed up many times. The V call is TRBV10-3, the J call TRBJ1-1; 11 nucleotides agree with TRBD1. The CDR3 sequence is 14 residues long. The germline gives CDR1 ENHRY, CDR2 SYGVKD. The junction had 4 bases not matched to a gene; V was cut back by 6 bases and J by 4 bases. The CDR3 reads CAISPGTGGTEAFF. Written as DNA, the CDR3 is TGTGCCATCAGCCCCGGGACAGGGGGCACTGAAGCTTTCTTT.

The V and J genes are TRBV7-9 and TRBJ2-2, with 12 positions matching TRBD2. The CDR3 has 16 amino acids. J lost 3 bases, V lost 5 bases, and 4 bases had no gene match. Germline CDR1 and CDR2: SEHNR and FQNEAQ (reference sequence). For the CDR3, the DNA is TGTGCCAGCAGCCGGACTAGCGGGACTTACACCGGGGAGCTGTTTTTT. Translating it yields CASSRTSGTYTGELFF.

This clonotype has more than one count but fewer than ten. The chain joins TRBV6-1 to TRBJ2-7; possible D gene TRBD1, 6 bases. Germline V gene lookup returns CDR1 MNHNS and CDR2 SASEGT. This CDR3 is built from 14 residues. The V gene lost 1 base and the J gene lost 2 bases, with 9 bases spanning the gap. This CDR3 reads CASSEGGQTYEQYF. The CDR3 region has the DNA TGTGCCAGCAGTGAAGGAGGACAGACCTACGAGCAGTACTTC.

This clonotype was found a few times. This sequence joins TRBV6-2 or TRBV6-3 and TRBJ1-2; D is unresolved. Per germline, CDR1 MNHEY and CDR2 SVGEGT. Trimming left V 1 base short and J 8 bases short, with 11 bases between. CDR3 length equals 13 residues. The CDR3 coding sequence is TGTGCCAGCAGTTACTATCTCGATGACGGCTACACCTTC. This translates into CASSYYLDDGYTF.

Comments on this clonotype: Since no conserved phenylalanine or tryptophan closes the CDR3, a read error is the likely cause. The chain joins TRBV20-1 to TRBJ2-1, with 8 positions matching TRBD2. There are 13 residues in the CDR3. The ends lost 7 bases at V and 3 bases at J; junction bases unmatched: 5. Germline CDR1 is DFQATT and CDR2 is SNEGSKA (reference sequence). This chain's CDR3 is CSGIAGNYNEQFL. In DNA, the CDR3 is TGCAGTGGGATAGCGGGGAACTACAATGAGCAGTTCCTC.

This clonotype was counted ten times or more. This sequence joins TRBV20-1 and TRBJ1-4; weak D call: TRBD1 (6 bases). With 1 base removed from V and 2 bases from J, the gap between germline ends came to 17 bases. CDR3 size: 17 residues. Germline-derived CDR1 and CDR2 are DFQATT and SNEGSKA (reference sequence). CDR3 sequence reads: CSARGFQRGGTNEKLFF. DNA of the CDR3: TGCAGTGCTAGAGGATTCCAAAGAGGGGGGACTAATGAAAAACTGTTTTTT.

This clonotype was seen ten or more times. J is TRBJ1-5 and V is TRBV6-2 or TRBV6-3; no definite D call. CDR1 MNHEY and CDR2 SVGEGT come from the germline V gene. The CDR3 runs to 13 residues. The V gene lost 8 bases and the J gene lost 7 bases, with 15 bases spanning the gap. CDR3 amino acids: CASGVPVWQPQHF. The CDR3 region has the DNA TGTGCCAGCGGTGTCCCAGTCTGGCAGCCCCAGCATTTT.

With respect to this clonotype: It may be a read error: a sequence one base away is much more abundant. The rearrangement links TRBV7-9 to TRBJ1-1; no clear D. CDR3 length equals 15 residues. CDR1 and CDR2 from the germline V gene are SEHNR and FQNEAQ (reference sequence). V lost 5 bases and J 1 base, leaving 14 bases between the germline ends. CDR3 in amino acids: CASSLFVGKNTEAFF. CDR3 DNA: TGTGCCAGCAGCCTGTTTGTAGGCAAGAACACTGAAGCTTTCTTT. Filled out from reference TRBV7-9 and TRBJ1-1, the complete variable domain reads DTGVSQNPRHKITKRGQNVTFRCDPISEHNRLYWYRQTLGQGPEFLTYFQNEAQLEKSRLLSDRFSAERPKGSFSTLEIQRTEQGDSAMYLCASSLFVGKNTEAFFGQGTRLTVV.

V is TRBV20-1 and J is TRBJ1-2; TRBD1 is a possible D gene (5 bases). Looked up from germline, CDR1 is DFQATT and CDR2 is SNEGSKA (reference sequence). V lost 3 bases, J lost 6 bases, and 8 bases lay in between. CDR3 size: 11 residues. CDR3 loop: CSASARDGYTF. CDR3 sequence (DNA): TGCAGTGCTAGTGCCAGGGATGGCTACACCTTC.

In its sample, this clonotype was seen many times. The J gene is TRBJ2-7, the V gene TRBV12-3 or TRBV12-4; 8 bases match TRBD1. The ends lost 6 bases at V and 5 bases at J; junction bases unmatched: 9. The CDR3 contains 14 residues. The CDR3 region has the DNA TGTGCCAGCAGACCCGGACAGGGTATGCACGAGCAGTACTTC. It translates to CASRPGQGMHEQYF.

About this clonotype: Because it lacks the conserved phenylalanine or tryptophan at the end, this CDR3 is likely a read error. The chain is built from TRBV3-1 and TRBJ2-3; the match to TRBD1 covers 8 bases. Germline V lookup: CDR1 LGHDT, CDR2 YNNKEL (reference sequence). The CDR3 covers 15 residues. V dropped 0 bases and J dropped 6; count of bases not matched to a gene: 5. CDR3 loop: CASSQDGQGSDTQYS. The DNA for the CDR3 is TGTGCCAGCAGCCAAGATGGACAGGGATCCGATACGCAGTATTCT.

This clonotype was detected many times. The V gene is TRBV29-1, the J gene TRBJ2-7; D unclear. The CDR3 has 13 amino acids. Germline CDR1 and CDR2: SQVTM and ANQGSEA. V gave up 6 bases and J gave up 0 bases, with 12 bases separating them. The CDR3 sequence: CSVTGSDSYEQYF. The CDR3 coding sequence is TGCAGCGTGACCGGGTCCGACTCCTACGAGCAGTACTTC.

This clonotype was seen many times. The chain joins TRBV5-6 to TRBJ2-2, with D unclear. The CDR3 covers 14 residues. Between the trimmed V and J ends, which lost 1 base and 3 bases, there was a span of 7 bases. Germline CDR1 reads SGHDT; CDR2 reads YYEEEE. This CDR3 reads CASSLLRDTGELFF. As DNA, the CDR3 is TGTGCCAGCAGCTTGCTACGGGACACCGGGGAGCTGTTTTTT.

This clonotype was observed a few times. The chain is built from TRBV7-9 and TRBJ2-2; D might be TRBD1 or TRBD2, each matching 6 bases. From germline, CDR1 is SEHNR and CDR2 FQNEAQ (reference sequence). V was clipped by 1 base and J by 0 bases, with 12 bases between them. The CDR3 extends over 17 amino acids. CDR3 amino acids: CASSLVSGGPNTGELFF. CDR3 DNA: TGTGCCAGCAGCTTAGTCTCTGGGGGGCCGAACACCGGGGAGCTGTTTTTT.

On this clonotype itself: Possible read error: a much larger clone is one base away. The chain employs TRBV27 and TRBJ2-7; 9 bases are shared with TRBD1. J lost 5 bases, V lost 6 bases, and 20 bases had no gene match. From germline, CDR1 is MNHEY and CDR2 SMNVEV (reference sequence). The CDR3 contains 18 residues. The CDR3 sequence is CASSLLGSRGTGSNEQYF. CDR3 nucleotide sequence: TGTGCCAGCAGCCTCTTAGGGAGCCGGGGGACAGGGAGTAACGAGCAGTACTTC.